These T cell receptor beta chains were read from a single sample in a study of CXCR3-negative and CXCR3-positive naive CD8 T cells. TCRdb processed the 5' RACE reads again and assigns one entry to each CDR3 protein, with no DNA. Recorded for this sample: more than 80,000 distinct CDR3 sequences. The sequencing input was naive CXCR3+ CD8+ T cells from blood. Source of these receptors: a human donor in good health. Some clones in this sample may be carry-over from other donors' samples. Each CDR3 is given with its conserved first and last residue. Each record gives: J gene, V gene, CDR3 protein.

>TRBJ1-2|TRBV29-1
CSVYNGNQGPSNYGYTF
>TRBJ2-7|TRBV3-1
CASSPNPAAVLINEQYF
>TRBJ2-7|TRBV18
CASSRGGGPVNEQYF
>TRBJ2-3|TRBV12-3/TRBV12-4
CASSFRVREDDTDTQYF
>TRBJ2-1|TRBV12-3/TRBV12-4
CASSLATTYNEQFF
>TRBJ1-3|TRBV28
CASSSTVDSGNTIYF
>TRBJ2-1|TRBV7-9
CASSLDPGQESYNEQFF
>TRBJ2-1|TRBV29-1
CSAPGQHYNEQFF
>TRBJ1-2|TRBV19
CASSSSAGANYGYTF
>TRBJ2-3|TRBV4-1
CASSQGYDTQYF
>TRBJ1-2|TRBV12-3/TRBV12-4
CASSAIVDRGYTF
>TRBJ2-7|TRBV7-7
CASSLDDSEQYF
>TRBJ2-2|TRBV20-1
CSARDQTGLAGVAYYGELFF
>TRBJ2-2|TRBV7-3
CASSFGAGELFF